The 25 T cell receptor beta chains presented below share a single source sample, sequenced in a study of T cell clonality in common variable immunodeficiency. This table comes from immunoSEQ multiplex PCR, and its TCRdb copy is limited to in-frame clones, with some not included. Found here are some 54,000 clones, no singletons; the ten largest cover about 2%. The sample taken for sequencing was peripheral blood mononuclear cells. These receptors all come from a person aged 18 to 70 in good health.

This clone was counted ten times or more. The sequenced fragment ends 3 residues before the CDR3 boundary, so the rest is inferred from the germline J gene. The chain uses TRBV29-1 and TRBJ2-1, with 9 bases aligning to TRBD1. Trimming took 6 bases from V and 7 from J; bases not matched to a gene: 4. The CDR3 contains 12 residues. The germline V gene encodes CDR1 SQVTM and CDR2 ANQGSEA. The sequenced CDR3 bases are TGCAGCGTCGGCGGACAGGGGAATGAG. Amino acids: CSVGGQGNE. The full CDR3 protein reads CSVGGQGNEQFF.

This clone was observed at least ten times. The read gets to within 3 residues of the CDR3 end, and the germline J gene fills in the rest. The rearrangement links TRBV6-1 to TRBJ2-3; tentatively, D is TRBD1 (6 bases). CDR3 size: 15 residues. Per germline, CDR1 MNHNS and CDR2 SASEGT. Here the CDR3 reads CASSEARTDLLAQYF. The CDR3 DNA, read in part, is TGTGCCAGCAGTGAAGCACGGACAGATCTCTTAGCG.

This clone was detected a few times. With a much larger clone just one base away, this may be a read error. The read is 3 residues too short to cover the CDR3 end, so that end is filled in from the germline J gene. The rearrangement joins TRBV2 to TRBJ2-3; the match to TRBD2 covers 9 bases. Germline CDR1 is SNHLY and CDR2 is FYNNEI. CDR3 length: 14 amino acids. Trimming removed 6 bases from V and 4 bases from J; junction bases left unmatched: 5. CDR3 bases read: TGTGCCAGCAGCCTCGGACTAGCGTCAGATACG. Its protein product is CASSLGLASDT. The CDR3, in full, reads CASSLGLASDTQYF.

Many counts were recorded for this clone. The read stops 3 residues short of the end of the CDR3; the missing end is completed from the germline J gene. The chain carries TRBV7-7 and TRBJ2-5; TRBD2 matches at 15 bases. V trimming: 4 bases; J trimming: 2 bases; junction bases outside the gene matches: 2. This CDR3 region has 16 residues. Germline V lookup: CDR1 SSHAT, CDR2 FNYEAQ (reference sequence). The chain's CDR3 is CASSWGLAGGQETQYF. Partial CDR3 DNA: TGTGCCAGCAGCTGGGGACTAGCGGGAGGACAAGAGACC.

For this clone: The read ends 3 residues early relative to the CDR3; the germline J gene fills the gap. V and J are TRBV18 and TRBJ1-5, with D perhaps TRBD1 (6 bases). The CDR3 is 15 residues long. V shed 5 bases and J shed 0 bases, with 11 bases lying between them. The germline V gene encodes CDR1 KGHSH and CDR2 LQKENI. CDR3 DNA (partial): TGTGCCAGCTCAAGGGAGGGGGATAGCAATCAGCCC. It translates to CASSREGDSNQP. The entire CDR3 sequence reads CASSREGDSNQPQHF.

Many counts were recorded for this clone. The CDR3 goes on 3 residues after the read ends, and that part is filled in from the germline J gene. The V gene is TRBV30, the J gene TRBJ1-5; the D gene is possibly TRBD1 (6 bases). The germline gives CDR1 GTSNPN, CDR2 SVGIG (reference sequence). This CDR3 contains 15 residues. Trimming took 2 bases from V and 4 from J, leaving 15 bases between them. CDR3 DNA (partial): TGTGCCTGGAGTCCCCCCGGGACAAGAAATCAGCCC. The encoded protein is CAWSPPGTRNQP. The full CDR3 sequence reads CAWSPPGTRNQPQHF. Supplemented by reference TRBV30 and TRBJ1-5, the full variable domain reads SQTIHQWPATLVQPVGSPLSLECTVEGTSNPNLYWYRQAAGRGLQLLFYSVGIGQISSEVPQNLSASRPQDRQFILSSKKLLLSDSGFYLCAWSPPGTRNQPQHFGDGTRLSIL.

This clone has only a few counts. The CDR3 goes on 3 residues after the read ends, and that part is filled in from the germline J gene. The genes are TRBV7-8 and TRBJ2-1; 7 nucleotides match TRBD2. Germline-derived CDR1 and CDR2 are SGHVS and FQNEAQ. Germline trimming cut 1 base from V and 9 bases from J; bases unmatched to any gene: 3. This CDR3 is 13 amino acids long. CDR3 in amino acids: CASSLGTRGEQFF. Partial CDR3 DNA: TGTGCCAGCAGCTTAGGGACTAGAGGTGAG.

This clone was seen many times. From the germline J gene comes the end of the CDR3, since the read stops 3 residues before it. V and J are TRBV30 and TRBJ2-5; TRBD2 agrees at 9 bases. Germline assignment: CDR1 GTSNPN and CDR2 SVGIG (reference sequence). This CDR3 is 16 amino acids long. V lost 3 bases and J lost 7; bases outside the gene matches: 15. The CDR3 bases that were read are TGTGCCTGGAGGGCCGCGGCTAGCGGGGACTTAAGGACC. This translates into CAWRAAASGDLRT. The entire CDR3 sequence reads CAWRAAASGDLRTQYF.

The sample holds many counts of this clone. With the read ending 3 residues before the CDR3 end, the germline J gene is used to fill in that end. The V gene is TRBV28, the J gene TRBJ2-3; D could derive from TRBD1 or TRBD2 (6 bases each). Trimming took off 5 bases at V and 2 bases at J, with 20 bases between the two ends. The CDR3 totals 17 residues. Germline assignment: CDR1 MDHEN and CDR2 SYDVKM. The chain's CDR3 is CASSPPPLAGHTDTQYF. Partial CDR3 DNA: TGTGCCAGCAGTCCCCCCCCTCTGGCGGGACACACAGATACG.

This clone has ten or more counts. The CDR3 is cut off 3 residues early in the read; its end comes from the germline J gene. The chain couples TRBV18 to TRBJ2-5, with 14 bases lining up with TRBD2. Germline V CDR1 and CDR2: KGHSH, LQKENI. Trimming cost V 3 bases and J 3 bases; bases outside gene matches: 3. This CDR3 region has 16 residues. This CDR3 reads CASSPVGLAGEETQYF. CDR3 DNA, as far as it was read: TGTGCCAGCTCACCTGTGGGACTAGCGGGAGAAGAGACC.

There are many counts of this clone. CDR3 DNA, as far as it was read: TGTGCCAGTAGTATTCTCCTAGCTAACTATGGC. Encoded protein: CASSILLANYG. The whole CDR3 sequence is CASSILLANYGYTF. The chain uses TRBV19 and TRBJ1-2; D gene uncertain. The read ends 3 residues early relative to the CDR3; the germline J gene fills the gap. Germline CDR1 is LNHDA and CDR2 is SQIVND (reference sequence). There are 14 residues in the CDR3. The V end lost 3 bases, the J end lost 0 bases, and 8 bases lay between the germline ends.

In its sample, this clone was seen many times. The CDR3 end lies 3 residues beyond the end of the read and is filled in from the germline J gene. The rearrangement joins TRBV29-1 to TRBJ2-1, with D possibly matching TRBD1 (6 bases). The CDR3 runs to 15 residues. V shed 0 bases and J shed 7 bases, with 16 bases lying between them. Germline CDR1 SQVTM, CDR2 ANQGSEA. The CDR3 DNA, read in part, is TGCAGCGTTGAAGATGGCCAGGGGTTTTATAATGAG. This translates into CSVEDGQGFYNE. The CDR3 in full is CSVEDGQGFYNEQFF.

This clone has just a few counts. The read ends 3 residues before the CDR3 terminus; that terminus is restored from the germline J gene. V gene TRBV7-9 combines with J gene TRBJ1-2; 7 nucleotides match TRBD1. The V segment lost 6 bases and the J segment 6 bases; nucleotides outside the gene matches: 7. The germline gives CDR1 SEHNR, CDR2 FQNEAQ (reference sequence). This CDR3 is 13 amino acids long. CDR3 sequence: CASSNRGKDGYTF. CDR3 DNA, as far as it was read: TGTGCCAGCAGTAACAGGGGCAAGGATGGC.

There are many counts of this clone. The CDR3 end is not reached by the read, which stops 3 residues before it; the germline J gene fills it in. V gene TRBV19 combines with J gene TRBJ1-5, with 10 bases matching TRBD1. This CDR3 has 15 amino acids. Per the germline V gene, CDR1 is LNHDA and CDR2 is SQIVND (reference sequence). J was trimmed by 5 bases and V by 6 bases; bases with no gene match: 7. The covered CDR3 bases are TGTGCCAGTAGCTTGACAGGGGGCGCACATCAGCCC. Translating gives CASSLTGGAHQP. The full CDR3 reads CASSLTGGAHQPQHF.

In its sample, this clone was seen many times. The CDR3 spells CSAPQLAVYNEQFF. The part of the CDR3 DNA that was read is TGCAGTGCTCCCCAGCTAGCGGTATACAATGAG. This chain uses TRBV20-1 with TRBJ2-1, with TRBD2 matching over 7 bases. The read gets to within 3 residues of the CDR3 end, and the germline J gene fills in the rest. The V gene end was trimmed by 5 bases and the J gene end by 4 bases; junction bases not matched to a gene: 8. The CDR3 is 14 residues long. Per the germline V gene, CDR1 is DFQATT and CDR2 is SNEGSKA (reference sequence).

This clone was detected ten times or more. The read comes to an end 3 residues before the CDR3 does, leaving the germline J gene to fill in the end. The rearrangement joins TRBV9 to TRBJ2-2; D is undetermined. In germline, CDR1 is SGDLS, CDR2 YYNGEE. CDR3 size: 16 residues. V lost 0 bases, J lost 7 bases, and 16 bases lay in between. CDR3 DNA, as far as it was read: TGTGCCAGCAGCGTAGTATCACAGAAAGTAGGCGGGGAG. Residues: CASSVVSQKVGGE. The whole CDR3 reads CASSVVSQKVGGELFF.

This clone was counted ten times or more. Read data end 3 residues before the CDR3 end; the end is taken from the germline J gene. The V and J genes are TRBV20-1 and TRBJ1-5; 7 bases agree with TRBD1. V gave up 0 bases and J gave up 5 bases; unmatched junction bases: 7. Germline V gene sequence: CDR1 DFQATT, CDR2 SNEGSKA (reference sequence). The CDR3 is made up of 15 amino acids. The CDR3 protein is CSARDGQGEYQPQHF. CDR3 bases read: TGCAGTGCTAGAGATGGCCAGGGGGAATATCAGCCC.

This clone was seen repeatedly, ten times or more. The CDR3 sequence: CASSPSGGPNTDTQYF. The CDR3 DNA, read in part, is TGTGCCAGCAGCCCCTCGGGGGGGCCGAACACAGATACG. The chain has TRBV7-3 and TRBJ2-3; 8 bases align to TRBD2. Read coverage stops 3 residues before the CDR3 terminus; the germline J gene supplies the remainder. V lost 5 bases to trimming and J lost 2 bases; unmatched junction nucleotides: 9. Looked up from germline, CDR1 is SGHTA and CDR2 is FQGTGA. The CDR3 is 16 residues long. Drawing the rest from reference TRBV7-3 and TRBJ2-3, the complete variable domain is GAGVSQTPSNKVTEKGKYVELRCDPISGHTALYWYRQSLGQGPEFLIYFQGTGAADDSGLPNDRFFAVRPEGSVSTLKIQRTERGDSAVYLCASSPSGGPNTDTQYFGPGTRLTVL.

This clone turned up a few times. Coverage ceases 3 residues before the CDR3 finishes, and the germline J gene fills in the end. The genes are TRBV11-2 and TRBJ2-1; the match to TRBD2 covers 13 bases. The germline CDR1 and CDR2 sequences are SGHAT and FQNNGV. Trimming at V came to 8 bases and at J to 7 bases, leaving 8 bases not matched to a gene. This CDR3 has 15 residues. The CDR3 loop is CASRPGTSGKNEQFF. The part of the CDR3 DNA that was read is TGTGCCAGCCGCCCCGGGACTAGCGGGAAAAATGAG.

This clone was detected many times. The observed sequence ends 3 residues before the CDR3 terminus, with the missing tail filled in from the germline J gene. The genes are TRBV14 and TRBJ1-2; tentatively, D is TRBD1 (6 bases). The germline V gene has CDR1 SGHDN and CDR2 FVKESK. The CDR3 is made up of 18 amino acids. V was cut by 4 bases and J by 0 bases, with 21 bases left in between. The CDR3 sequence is CASSRRRREQGTNYGYTF. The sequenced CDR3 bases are TGTGCCAGCAGCCGCCGGCGCCGGGAACAGGGCACTAACTATGGC.

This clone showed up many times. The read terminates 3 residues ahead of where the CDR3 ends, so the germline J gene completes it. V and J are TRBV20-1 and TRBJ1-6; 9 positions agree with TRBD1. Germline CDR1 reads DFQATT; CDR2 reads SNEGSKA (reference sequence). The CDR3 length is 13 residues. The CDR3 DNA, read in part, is TGCAGTGCTTCCCGACAGGGGGTTAGAACC. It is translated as CSASRQGVRT. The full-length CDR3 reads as CSASRQGVRTLHF.

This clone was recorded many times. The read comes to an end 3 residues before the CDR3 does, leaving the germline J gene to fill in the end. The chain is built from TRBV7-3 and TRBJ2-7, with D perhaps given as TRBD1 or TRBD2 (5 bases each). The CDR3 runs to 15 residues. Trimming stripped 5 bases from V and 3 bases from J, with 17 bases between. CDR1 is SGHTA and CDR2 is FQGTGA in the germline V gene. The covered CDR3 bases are TGTGCCAGCAGCCAAGGGATTCCAGGGAGCTACGAG. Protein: CASSQGIPGSYE. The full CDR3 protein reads CASSQGIPGSYEQYF.

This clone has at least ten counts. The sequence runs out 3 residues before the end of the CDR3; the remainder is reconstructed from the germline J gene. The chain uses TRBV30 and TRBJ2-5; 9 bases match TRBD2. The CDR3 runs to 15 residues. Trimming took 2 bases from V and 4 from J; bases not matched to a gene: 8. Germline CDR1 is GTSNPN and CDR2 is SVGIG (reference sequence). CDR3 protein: CAWSLGLAGGETQYF. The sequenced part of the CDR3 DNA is TGTGCCTGGAGTTTGGGACTAGCCGGGGGAGAGACC.

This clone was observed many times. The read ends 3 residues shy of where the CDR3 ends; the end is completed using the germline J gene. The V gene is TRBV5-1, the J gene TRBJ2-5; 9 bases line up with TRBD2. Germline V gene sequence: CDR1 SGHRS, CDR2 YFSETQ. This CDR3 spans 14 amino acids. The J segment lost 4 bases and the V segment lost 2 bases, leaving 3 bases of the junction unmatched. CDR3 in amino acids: CASSLAGGRETQYF. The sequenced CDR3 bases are TGCGCCAGCAGCTTAGCGGGGGGAAGAGAGACC. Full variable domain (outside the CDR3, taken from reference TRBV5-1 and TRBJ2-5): KAGVTQTPRYLIKTRGQQVTLSCSPISGHRSVSWYQQTPGQGLQFLFEYFSETQRNKGNFPGRFSGRQFSNSRSEMNVSTLELGDSALYLCASSLAGGRETQYFGPGTRLLVL.

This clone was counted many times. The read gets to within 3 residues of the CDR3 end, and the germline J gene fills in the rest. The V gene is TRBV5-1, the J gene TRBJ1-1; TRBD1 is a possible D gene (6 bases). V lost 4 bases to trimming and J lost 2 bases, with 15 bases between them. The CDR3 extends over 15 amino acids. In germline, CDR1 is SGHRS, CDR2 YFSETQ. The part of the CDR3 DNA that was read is TGCGCCAGCAGCGTGATACAGGGAAGAAACACTGAA. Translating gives CASSVIQGRNTE. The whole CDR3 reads CASSVIQGRNTEAFF.